This T cell receptor (beta chain) was retrieved from a study of T cells in localized non-small cell lung cancer. The CDR3 has 17 amino acids. Trimming pared 0 bases from V and 7 bases from J, leaving 18 bases between. The germline CDR1 and CDR2 sequences are KGHSH and LQKENI. Data came from immunoSEQ multiplex PCR; TCRdb stores just in-frame clones and leaves some out. The sample records more than 2,000 clones, roughly 24% being singletons. The sequence derives from a man between 40 and 69 years old with stage III lung adenocarcinoma. This sequence joins TRBV18 and TRBJ2-2; D call uncertain. The input for sequencing was normal lung tissue next to the tumor, taken before any cancer treatment. The CDR3 reads CASSPPGSGASFGELFF. CDR3 nucleotide sequence: TGTGCCAGCTCACCACCGGGGTCGGGTGCCAGTTTCGGGGAGCTGTTTTTT.